A selection of T cell receptor beta chains follows, all from one sample in a study of PD-1 blockade in classical Hodgkin lymphoma. TCRdb keeps only in-frame clones here, not all; method: immunoSEQ multiplex PCR. The repertoire holds more than 90,000 clones, approximately 78% seen once, with over 8% in the top ten. Sample: peripheral blood mononuclear cells (PBMCs), taken before the fourth cycle of nivolumab. The receptors were sampled from a human donor with classical Hodgkin lymphoma. Each CDR3 is given with its conserved first and last residue. A D gene is named only where the DNA matches it firmly. Expanded clones are given a class, and other clones once, few, many or no size at all.

d_call	v_call	j_call	cdr3_length	clone_size	cdr3_aa	cdr3_nt
.	TRBV7-2	TRBJ2-5	13	.	CASSLAGGRTQYF	TGTGCCAGCAGCTTAGCGGGGGGGCGGACCCAGTACTTC
.	TRBV27	TRBJ1-4	14	.	CASSFRDRNEKLFF	TGTGCCAGCAGTTTCCGGGACCGTAATGAAAAACTGTTTTTT
TRBD2	TRBV7-9	TRBJ2-3	16	once	CASSHIAGGGADTQYF	TGTGCCAGCAGCCATATAGCGGGAGGAGGCGCAGATACGCAGTATTTT
.	TRBV6-5	TRBJ1-4	13	.	CASSYGRNEKLFF	TGTGCCAGCAGTTACGGTCGTAATGAAAAACTGTTTTTT
TRBD1	TRBV12-5	TRBJ1-1	13	.	CASGTRQGSEAFF	TGTGCTAGTGGTACCCGACAGGGCAGTGAAGCTTTCTTT
.	TRBV7-6	TRBJ2-1	13	.	CASSLIEYNEQFF	TGTGCCAGCAGCTTAATAGAGTACAATGAGCAGTTCTTC
.	TRBV9	TRBJ2-1	13	.	CASSVNSYNEQFF	TGTGCCAGCAGCGTGAATTCCTACAATGAGCAGTTCTTC
.	TRBV25-1	TRBJ1-4	17	.	CASSERRAWATNEKLFF	TGTGCCAGCAGTGAACGGCGGGCTTGGGCAACTAATGAAAAACTGTTTTTT
TRBD2	TRBV6-5	TRBJ2-7	14	.	CASSYTGGPYEQYF	TGTGCCAGCAGTTACACGGGAGGGCCTTACGAGCAGTACTTC
TRBD2	TRBV13	TRBJ2-3	15	.	CASSTTSGSTDTQYF	TGTGCCAGCAGCACAACTAGCGGGAGCACAGATACGCAGTATTTT
.	TRBV28	TRBJ2-7	15	few	CASSLDLAGYDEQYF	TGTGCCAGCAGTTTAGACCTAGCTGGGTACGACGAGCAGTACTTC
.	TRBV4-3	TRBJ2-7	17	.	CASSQDRALGTTYEQYF	TGCGCCAGCAGCCAAGATCGTGCTTTGGGGACAACCTACGAGCAGTACTTC
.	TRBV19	TRBJ1-2	14	.	CASSIPRANYGYTF	TGTGCCAGTAGTATCCCGAGAGCTAACTATGGCTACACCTTC
.	TRBV6-6	TRBJ1-5	15	.	CASSPLGTGRQPQHF	TGTGCCAGCAGCCCCCTCGGTACAGGGAGGCAGCCCCAGCATTTT
.	TRBV29-1	TRBJ2-7	10	.	CSVPCCEQYF	TGCAGCGTTCCGTGTTGCGAGCAGTACTTC
.	TRBV6-6	TRBJ2-3	14	.	CASSAQGWADTQYF	TGTGCCAGCAGTGCTCAGGGATGGGCAGATACGCAGTATTTT
.	TRBV10-3	TRBJ2-7	16	.	CAISDRGTGLSYEQYF	TGTGCCATCAGTGACAGAGGGACGGGCCTCTCCTACGAGCAGTACTTC
TRBD1	TRBV7-9	TRBJ1-3	16	.	CASSPRDRASGNTIYF	TGTGCCAGCAGCCCCCGGGACAGGGCGTCTGGAAACACCATATATTTT
.	TRBV5-6	TRBJ1-2	12	.	CASSLRGYGYTF	TGTGCCAGCAGCCTGCGGGGGTATGGCTACACCTTC
.	TRBV5-1	TRBJ1-3	17	.	CASSYLSGPSFGNTIYF	TGCGCCAGCAGCTATTTATCAGGGCCAAGTTTTGGAAACACCATATATTTT
.	TRBV5-1	TRBJ2-3	12	.	CASSLNPDTQYF	TGCGCCAGCAGCTTGAACCCAGATACGCAGTATTTT
.	TRBV28	TRBJ2-1	13	few	CASTLRDYNEQFF	TGTGCCAGCACTCTTCGGGACTACAATGAGCAGTTCTTC
.	TRBV6-6	TRBJ2-7	14	few	CASSYSNKPYEQYF	TGTGCCAGCAGTTACTCGAATAAGCCCTACGAGCAGTACTTC
.	TRBV5-1	TRBJ1-1	14	.	CASSFSRVGTEAFF	TGCGCCAGCAGCTTTTCCAGGGTGGGCACTGAAGCTTTCTTT
TRBD2	TRBV20-1	TRBJ2-1	11	.	CSASGTKRQFF	TGCAGTGCTTCCGGGACTAAGAGGCAGTTCTTC
.	TRBV6-1	TRBJ2-2	15	.	CASSVGTLLAGELFF	TGTGCCAGCAGTGTCGGGACGCTTTTAGCCGGGGAGCTGTTTTTT
TRBD1	TRBV9	TRBJ1-3	18	.	CASSVAPGQTYSGNTIYF	TGTGCCAGCAGCGTAGCACCGGGACAGACCTACTCTGGAAACACCATATATTTT
.	TRBV2	TRBJ1-2	16	few	CASSEWELGGNYGYTF	TGTGCCAGCAGTGAATGGGAACTGGGGGGTAACTATGGCTACACCTTC
.	TRBV4-3	TRBJ1-2	15	.	CASSQEGGGSYGYTF	TGCGCCAGCAGCCAAGAAGGGGGTGGTTCCTATGGCTACACCTTC
.	TRBV28	TRBJ2-5	11	many	CASSLSETQYF	TGTGCCAGCAGTTTAAGCGAGACCCAGTACTTC
.	TRBV27	TRBJ1-1	15	.	CASSFITDPVTEAFF	TGTGCCAGCAGTTTCATTACAGACCCCGTCACTGAAGCTTTCTTT
.	TRBV2	TRBJ2-1	15	.	CASSEGGSSYNEQFF	TGTGCCAGCAGTGAAGGGGGAAGCTCCTACAATGAGCAGTTCTTC
.	TRBV4-1	TRBJ2-7	16	.	CASSSTRGVGTYEQYF	TGCGCCAGCAGCTCCACAAGGGGGGTCGGGACCTACGAGCAGTACTTC